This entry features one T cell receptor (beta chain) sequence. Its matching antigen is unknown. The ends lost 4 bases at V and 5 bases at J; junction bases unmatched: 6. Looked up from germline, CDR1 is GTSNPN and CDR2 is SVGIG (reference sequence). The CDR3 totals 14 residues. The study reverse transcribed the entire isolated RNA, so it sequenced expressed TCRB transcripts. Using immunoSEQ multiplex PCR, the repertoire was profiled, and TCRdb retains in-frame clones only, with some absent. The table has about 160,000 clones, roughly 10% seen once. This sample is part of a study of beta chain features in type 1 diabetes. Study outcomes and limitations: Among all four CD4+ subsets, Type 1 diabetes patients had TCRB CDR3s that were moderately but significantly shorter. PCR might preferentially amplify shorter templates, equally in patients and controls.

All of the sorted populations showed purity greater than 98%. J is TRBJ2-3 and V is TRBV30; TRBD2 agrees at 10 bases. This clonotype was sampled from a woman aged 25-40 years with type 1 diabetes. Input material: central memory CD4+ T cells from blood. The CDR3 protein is CAWTSGTSVDTQYF. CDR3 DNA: TGTGCCTGGACCTCCGGGACTAGCGTAGATACGCAGTATTTT.